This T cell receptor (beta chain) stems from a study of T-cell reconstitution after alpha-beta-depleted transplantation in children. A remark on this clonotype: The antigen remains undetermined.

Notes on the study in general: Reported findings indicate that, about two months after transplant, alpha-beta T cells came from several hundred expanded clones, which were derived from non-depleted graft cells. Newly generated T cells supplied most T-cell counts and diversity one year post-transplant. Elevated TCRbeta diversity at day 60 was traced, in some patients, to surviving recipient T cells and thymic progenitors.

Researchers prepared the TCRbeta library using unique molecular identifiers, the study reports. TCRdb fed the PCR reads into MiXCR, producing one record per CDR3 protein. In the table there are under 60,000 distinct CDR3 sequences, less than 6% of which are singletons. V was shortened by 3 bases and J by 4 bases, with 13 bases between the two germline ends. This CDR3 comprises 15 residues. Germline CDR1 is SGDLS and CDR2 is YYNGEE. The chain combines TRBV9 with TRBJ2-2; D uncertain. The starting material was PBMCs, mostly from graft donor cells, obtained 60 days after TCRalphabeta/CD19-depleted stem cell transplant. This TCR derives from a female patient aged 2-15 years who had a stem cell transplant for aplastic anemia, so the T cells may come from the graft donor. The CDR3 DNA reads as TGTGCCAGCAGCGGCCTCCCCCCCAGCACCGGGGAGCTGTTTTTT. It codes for CASSGLPPSTGELFF.